This TCR beta chain stems from a study of blood T cell repertoires in COVID-19. Study as a whole: Whether acute or convalescent, the COVID-19 samples came from the United States, Italy and Spain. PBMCs, B-cell-depleted T cells, or T cells were the source of the cDNA or gDNA that made up the material.

CDR3 length equals 13 residues. Trimming pared 7 bases from V and 5 bases from J, leaving 14 bases between. Germline-derived CDR1 and CDR2 are MDHEN and SYDVKM. Seattle enrolled patients during active infection and tracked them longitudinally. In the original workflow: Amplification of reference gene primers provided the estimated nucleated cell counts. Assay: immunoSEQ multiplex PCR; the TCRdb copy retains only in-frame clones and omits some. From that table come the V and J calls and clone size; the DNA was used to work out D and trimming. The sample consists of under 250,000 clones, about 82% of them appearing once.

Specimen: peripheral blood. The TCR was taken from a woman older than 75 with COVID-19, enrolled during active disease. This chain joins TRBV28 and TRBJ2-5, with a weak D call TRBD2 (5 bases). The CDR3 loop reads CASTRGTEETQYF. The CDR3 DNA is TGTGCCAGCACCCGGGGTACCGAGGAGACCCAGTACTTC.